Following are 23 T cell receptor beta chains from one sample sequenced in a study of blood T cell repertoires in COVID-19. Sequenced by immunoSEQ multiplex PCR; TCRdb stores in-frame clones only, minus some. The sample carries under 300,000 clones, around 87% recorded once. The sequenced sample was PBMCs or T cells enriched from blood (not recorded which). Receptors were obtained from a woman aged 45-65 years who had recovered from COVID-19.

As concerns this clone: Germline is not matched at one junction end, which may reflect a read error. This specimen includes other DNA sequences encoding the same CDR3. The V gene is TRBV7-7, the J gene TRBJ2-3; 8 bases agree with TRBD2. CDR1 is SSHAT, CDR2 FNYEAQ, per germline (reference sequence). The CDR3 is made up of 13 amino acids. The CDR3 DNA sequence: TGTGCTAGCAGCACGGGAGGGACAGATACGCAGTATTTT. Translation gives CASSTGGTDTQYF. The full variable domain, rest sourced from reference TRBV7-7 and TRBJ2-3, is GAGVSQSPRYKVTKRGQDVTLRCDPISSHATLYWYQQALGQGPEFLTYFNYEAQPDKSGLPSDRFSAERPEGSISTLTIQRTEQRDSAMYRCASSTGGTDTQYFGPGTRLTVL.

This chain connects TRBV5-6 to TRBJ2-7; possibly TRBD2 for D (5 bases). The ends were cut back, 4 bases at V and 2 bases at J, with 13 bases in the middle. The CDR3 sequence is 14 residues long. Per germline, CDR1 SGHDT and CDR2 YYEEEE. CDR3 region: CASSPRLRTYEQYF. The CDR3 DNA is TGTGCCAGCAGCCCTAGACTACGAACCTACGAGCAGTACTTC.

This chain's CDR3 is CASSLTQGGGELFF. The CDR3 DNA reads as TGTGCCAGCAGCTTAACGCAGGGTGGCGGGGAGCTGTTTTTT. This chain links TRBV7-3 with TRBJ2-2, with a tentative D call TRBD1 (5 bases). CDR1 is SGHTA and CDR2 is FQGTGA in the germline V gene. V lost 0 bases and J lost 7, with 9 bases in between. The CDR3 is 14 residues long.

This chain uses TRBV28 with TRBJ2-3, with TRBD1 identical over 11 bases. Germline CDR1 is MDHEN and CDR2 is SYDVKM. The ends lost 8 bases at V and 0 bases at J; junction bases unmatched: 10. This CDR3 has 17 residues. The CDR3 loop is CASVRTGGGLSTDTQYF. The CDR3 coding sequence is TGTGCCAGCGTACGGACAGGGGGCGGCCTTAGCACAGATACGCAGTATTTT.

This chain links TRBV27 with TRBJ1-6; 10 bases are shared with TRBD1. The germline CDR1 and CDR2 sequences are MNHEY and SMNVEV (reference sequence). CDR3 length: 14 amino acids. V was pared by 5 bases and J by 8 bases, with 3 bases of the junction left unmatched. The CDR3 is CASSLGQGDSPLHF. The CDR3 bases are TGTGCCAGCAGTCTCGGACAGGGGGATTCACCCCTCCACTTT.

The rearrangement joins TRBV9 to TRBJ1-1; weak D call: TRBD1 (5 bases). The CDR3 length is 13 residues. In germline, CDR1 is SGDLS, CDR2 YYNGEE. Trimming shortened V by 6 bases and J by 1 base, and 10 bases separated the two germline ends. The chain's CDR3 is CASKGAGNTEAFF. The CDR3 DNA follows: TGTGCCAGCAAAGGGGCAGGGAACACTGAAGCTTTCTTT. Full variable domain (missing parts from reference TRBV9 and TRBJ1-1): DSGVTQTPKHLITATGQRVTLRCSPRSGDLSVYWYQQSLDQGLQFLIQYYNGEERAKGNILERFSAQQFPDLHSELNLSSLELGDSALYFCASKGAGNTEAFFGQGTRLTVV.

The rearrangement joins TRBV4-1 to TRBJ2-2; 10 nucleotides match TRBD2. Germline CDR1 MGHRA, CDR2 YSYEKL. V trimming: 6 bases; J trimming: 3 bases; junction bases outside the gene matches: 16. The CDR3 has 19 amino acids. CDR3 in DNA: TGCGCCAGCAGACCCACCGGGACTAGCGTATTAGATCACACCGGGGAGCTGTTTTTT. Amino acid sequence: CASRPTGTSVLDHTGELFF.

The chain carries TRBV27 and TRBJ2-2; D unclear. The CDR3 totals 16 residues. Trimming cost V 6 bases and J 5 bases, with 19 bases left between them. Per the germline V gene, CDR1 is MNHEY and CDR2 is SMNVEV (reference sequence). CDR3 sequence reads: CASSRGEAANTGELFF. The CDR3 nucleotides are TGTGCCAGCAGCCGAGGAGAGGCGGCTAATACCGGGGAGCTGTTTTTT.

The chain uses TRBV28 and TRBJ1-3; TRBD1 might be the D (5 bases). Germline CDR1 is MDHEN and CDR2 is SYDVKM. CDR3 length: 14 amino acids. With 4 bases removed from V and 0 bases from J, the gap between germline ends came to 7 bases. CDR3 loop: CASSWGLSGNTIYF. CDR3 coding DNA: TGTGCCAGCAGTTGGGGCCTCTCTGGAAACACCATATATTTT.

The rearrangement links TRBV9 to TRBJ2-7; 7 nucleotides align to TRBD2. Germline CDR1 SGDLS, CDR2 YYNGEE. The CDR3 has 15 residues. After removal of 2 bases from V and 3 bases from J, the junction contained 8 bases not matched to a gene. CDR3 protein: CASSVAAGEFYEQYF. In DNA form, the CDR3 reads TGTGCCAGCAGCGTGGCCGCGGGAGAGTTCTACGAGCAGTACTTC.

V and J are TRBV29-1 and TRBJ2-1, with 11 bases fitting TRBD2. Germline assignment: CDR1 SQVTM and CDR2 ANQGSEA. Trimming took 6 bases from V and 9 from J; bases not matched to a gene: 4. This CDR3 has 12 amino acids. The CDR3 DNA reads TGCAGCGTCGGACTAGCGGGTCGTGAGCAGTTCTTC. This encodes CSVGLAGREQFF.

The V and J genes are TRBV19 and TRBJ2-5; 8 nucleotides match TRBD2. The CDR3 has 15 residues. In germline, CDR1 is LNHDA, CDR2 SQIVND (reference sequence). V trimming: 4 bases; J trimming: 3 bases; junction bases outside the gene matches: 7. The CDR3 coding sequence is TGTGCCAGTAGTAGCGGGAGGACCTTAAAAGAGACCCAGTACTTC. Its protein product is CASSSGRTLKETQYF.

J is TRBJ2-7 and V is TRBV6-1, with D possibly being TRBD2 (5 bases). V was clipped by 1 base and J by 2 bases, with 6 bases between them. CDR1 is MNHNS, CDR2 SASEGT, per germline. This CDR3 spans 13 amino acids. The CDR3 loop is CASSEGGAYEQYF. The DNA for the CDR3 is TGTGCCAGCAGTGAAGGGGGAGCCTACGAGCAGTACTTC.

The V gene is TRBV7-2, the J gene TRBJ1-5; 8 bases agree with TRBD1. The V gene end was trimmed by 5 bases and the J gene end by 6 bases; junction bases not matched to a gene: 3. Looked up from germline, CDR1 is SGHTA and CDR2 is FQGNSA. The CDR3 contains 13 residues. The DNA for the CDR3 is TGTGCCAGCAGCGCAGGGGGCGGTCAGCCCCAGCATTTT. Translation: CASSAGGGQPQHF.

V usage is TRBV25-1 and J usage is TRBJ2-7; 9 nucleotides line up with TRBD2. The CDR3 sequence is 14 residues long. J gave up 5 bases and V 8 bases, and 10 bases lay outside the gene matches. Germline V gives CDR1 MGHDK, CDR2 SYGVNS. Here the CDR3 DNA reads TGTGCCAGCCTACCTAGCGGGAATTACAACGAGCAGTACTTC. It translates to CASLPSGNYNEQYF.

The rearrangement joins TRBV19 to TRBJ1-5; D not certain. Germline V gives CDR1 LNHDA, CDR2 SQIVND (reference sequence). The V and J ends lost 4 bases and 5 bases respectively, with 6 bases between them. This CDR3 spans 12 amino acids. CDR3 sequence: CASSNTDQPQHF. The CDR3 bases are TGTGCCAGTAGTAATACAGATCAGCCCCAGCATTTT.

The rearrangement links TRBV18 to TRBJ1-2, with D possibly being TRBD1 (6 bases). This CDR3 region has 15 residues. From germline, CDR1 is KGHSH and CDR2 LQKENI. V was shortened by 2 bases and J by 2 bases, with 12 bases between the two germline ends. The CDR3 spells CASSPGTGGNYGYTF. CDR3 bases: TGTGCCAGCTCACCAGGGACGGGGGGCAACTATGGCTACACCTTC.

J is TRBJ2-7 and V is TRBV28, with 7 bases aligning to TRBD1. CDR3 size: 15 residues. V trimming: 5 bases; J trimming: 0 bases; junction bases outside the gene matches: 7. Germline V gene sequence: CDR1 MDHEN, CDR2 SYDVKM. CDR3 loop: CASSGTEFSSYEQYF. The CDR3 DNA reads TGTGCCAGCAGTGGGACAGAATTTAGCTCCTACGAGCAGTACTTC.

V usage is TRBV29-1 and J usage is TRBJ2-1; unclear D gene. V was pared by 3 bases and J by 0 bases, with 3 bases between. CDR3 size: 12 residues. Germline CDR1 and CDR2: SQVTM and ANQGSEA. The CDR3 region is CSVDRSYNEQFF. The DNA for the CDR3 is TGCAGCGTTGATCGCTCCTACAATGAGCAGTTCTTC.

The CDR3 here is CASSYSLTGGDSSYEQYF. The DNA of the CDR3 is TGTGCCAGCAGTTACTCCCTGACTGGGGGCGATTCCTCCTACGAGCAGTACTTC. The chain has TRBV6-2 or TRBV6-3 and TRBJ2-7, with D possibly matching TRBD1 (6 bases). The germline V and J ends were trimmed by 0 bases and 0 bases, with 18 bases remaining between them. Germline loops: CDR1 MNHEY, CDR2 SVGEGT. This CDR3 contains 18 residues.

This clone came up once. CDR3 loop: CASSQEGAASNQPQHF. CDR3 DNA sequence: TGTGCCAGCAGCCAAGAGGGGGCAGCCAGCAATCAGCCCCAGCATTTT. This chain links TRBV4-2 with TRBJ1-5, with a weak D call TRBD1 (6 bases). V lost 0 bases to trimming and J lost 1 base, with 10 bases between them. The CDR3 loop spans 16 amino acids. The germline V gene has CDR1 LGHNA and CDR2 YNFKEQ.

For this clone: Within the sample, other DNA sequences also encode this same CDR3. This rearrangement joins TRBV28 to TRBJ1-4; maybe TRBD1 (5 bases). Trimming stripped 3 bases from V and 2 bases from J, with 10 bases between. The CDR3 runs 15 residues. CDR1 MDHEN and CDR2 SYDVKM come from the germline V gene. The CDR3 sequence is CASSFSGATNEKLFF. The CDR3 coding sequence is TGTGCCAGCAGTTTTAGCGGGGCGACTAATGAAAAACTGTTTTTT.

The chain links TRBV28 to TRBJ2-6; tentatively, D is TRBD2 (5 bases). V was cut by 8 bases and J by 0 bases, with 11 bases left in between. Germline values: CDR1 MDHEN, CDR2 SYDVKM. This CDR3 comprises 15 residues. The CDR3 spells CASGLIGSGANVLTF. The CDR3 DNA reads as TGTGCCAGCGGACTGATCGGCTCTGGGGCCAACGTCCTGACTTTC.